One sample yielded the 26 T cell receptor beta chains listed below, sequenced in a study of shared clonotypes between healthy human individuals. The assay was immunoSEQ multiplex PCR, and TCRdb's table has in-frame clones only and misses some. This sample has 1,400,000 or so clones, with 98% found just once. Source material: naive CD4+ T cells sorted from blood. Subset given: CD45RA+ positively selected. The receptors were sampled from a man between 25 and 39 years old in good health.

This clone was detected once. V gene TRBV5-6 combines with J gene TRBJ1-2; 9 nucleotides agree with TRBD1. This CDR3 spans 16 amino acids. Germline lookup yields CDR1 SGHDT and CDR2 YYEEEE. J was trimmed by 2 bases and V by 0 bases; bases with no gene match: 5. The CDR3 bases are TGTGCCAGCAGCTTGGACCCGACAGGGGGGAACTATGGCTACACCTTC. It codes for CASSLDPTGGNYGYTF.

The chain employs TRBV7-3 and TRBJ2-1; D ambiguous. The CDR3 runs 13 residues. V was clipped by 3 bases and J by 8 bases, with 11 bases between them. The germline V gene has CDR1 SGHTA and CDR2 FQGTGA. The CDR3 loop reads CASSFGRSDEQFF. Here the CDR3 DNA reads TGTGCCAGCAGCTTTGGCCGGAGCGATGAGCAGTTCTTC. Full variable domain (outside the CDR3, taken from reference TRBV7-3 and TRBJ2-1): GAGVSQTPSNKVTEKGKYVELRCDPISGHTALYWYRQSLGQGPEFLIYFQGTGAADDSGLPNDRFFAVRPEGSVSTLKIQRTERGDSAVYLCASSFGRSDEQFFGPGTRLTVL.

This chain links TRBV2 with TRBJ2-3; D may be TRBD1 or TRBD2 (5 bases each). Germline CDR1 and CDR2: SNHLY and FYNNEI. The CDR3 is made up of 13 amino acids. V was shortened by 6 bases and J by 8 bases, with 15 bases between the two germline ends. Here the CDR3 reads CASSVDRGPTQYF. The CDR3 region has the DNA TGTGCCAGCAGCGTCGACCGGGGCCCTACGCAGTATTTT.

This clone was found once. The chain joins TRBV5-1 to TRBJ2-7; 10 positions agree with TRBD2. This CDR3 has 15 residues. Germline V gene sequence: CDR1 SGHRS, CDR2 YFSETQ. Trimming took 3 bases from V and 7 from J; bases not matched to a gene: 10. The DNA of the CDR3 is TGCGCCAGCAGCTCTGGACTAGCGGACGTACAGGAGCAGTACTTC. Protein sequence: CASSSGLADVQEQYF.

This clone has a single count. The rearrangement joins TRBV5-1 to TRBJ1-2, with a possible D match to TRBD1 (6 bases). CDR3 length equals 15 residues. Germline V lookup: CDR1 SGHRS, CDR2 YFSETQ. The V and J ends lost 6 bases and 5 bases respectively, with 20 bases between them. The CDR3 DNA follows: TGCGCCAGCAAACCTTGGAACAGGGAGGAATATGGCTACACCTTC. It codes for CASKPWNREEYGYTF.

The rearrangement joins TRBV14 to TRBJ2-1; D is possibly TRBD1 or TRBD2 (5 bases each). The germline V gene has CDR1 SGHDN and CDR2 FVKESK. V lost 3 bases, J lost 10 bases, and 10 bases lay in between. This CDR3 contains 12 residues. CDR3 amino acids: CASSQGPWEQFF. The CDR3 bases are TGTGCCAGCAGCCAGGGACCCTGGGAGCAGTTCTTC.

The V call is TRBV2, the J call TRBJ2-1; D remains ambiguous. Germline V gene lookup returns CDR1 SNHLY and CDR2 FYNNEI. Trimming removed 5 bases at V and 0 bases at J, with 5 bases between. CDR3 size: 13 residues. This CDR3 is CASSPRSYNEQFF. For the CDR3, the DNA is TGTGCCAGCAGTCCTCGCTCCTACAATGAGCAGTTCTTC.

The chain combines TRBV7-9 with TRBJ1-1; 7 bases map to TRBD1. The CDR3 is 13 residues long. Germline V gene lookup returns CDR1 SEHNR and CDR2 FQNEAQ (reference sequence). Trimming at V came to 6 bases and at J to 4 bases, leaving 5 bases not matched to a gene. The CDR3 sequence is CASRRTGTTEAFF. The DNA of the CDR3 is TGTGCCAGCAGGCGGACAGGCACCACTGAAGCTTTCTTT.

This chain connects TRBV10-3 to TRBJ1-2; D is ambiguous. CDR3 length: 14 residues. Germline CDR1 is ENHRY and CDR2 is SYGVKD. The V and J ends lost 6 bases and 4 bases respectively, with 15 bases between them. CDR3 in amino acids: CAIRRRLDGYGYTF. DNA of the CDR3: TGTGCCATCAGGAGGAGGCTGGACGGCTATGGCTACACCTTC.

The chain has TRBV18 and TRBJ2-1; maybe TRBD2 (5 bases). Trimming stripped 6 bases from V and 6 bases from J, with 12 bases between. CDR3 length: 13 residues. Germline-derived CDR1 and CDR2 are KGHSH and LQKENI. CDR3 in amino acids: CASSYGLFNEQFF. The CDR3, as DNA: TGTGCCAGCTCGTACGGACTCTTCAATGAGCAGTTCTTC.

J is TRBJ2-1 and V is TRBV2; D is unclear. Trimming pared 4 bases from V and 4 bases from J, leaving 11 bases between. CDR1 is SNHLY and CDR2 is FYNNEI in the germline V gene. The CDR3 runs 14 residues. The DNA of the CDR3 is TGTGCCAGCAGTGTGGGAATCCCATACAATGAGCAGTTCTTC. Residues: CASSVGIPYNEQFF.

The chain recombines TRBV4-1 with TRBJ1-1; D might be TRBD1 (6 bases). Germline V gene sequence: CDR1 MGHRA, CDR2 YSYEKL. V lost 7 bases and J lost 0, with 24 bases in between. The CDR3 is 18 residues long. The CDR3 coding sequence is TGCGCCAGCACAACCCCGCTTGGGACACAACTTCTGAACACTGAAGCTTTCTTT. This codes for CASTTPLGTQLLNTEAFF.

This chain connects TRBV4-1 to TRBJ2-7; a weak D match, TRBD1 (5 bases). V shed 0 bases and J shed 0 bases, with 12 bases lying between them. This CDR3 contains 16 residues. Looked up from germline, CDR1 is MGHRA and CDR2 is YSYEKL. CDR3 protein: CASSQDRAALSYEQYF. CDR3 coding DNA: TGCGCCAGCAGCCAAGACAGGGCAGCGCTCTCCTACGAGCAGTACTTC.

This chain connects TRBV5-1 to TRBJ2-6; D remains ambiguous. This CDR3 contains 18 residues. Germline values: CDR1 SGHRS, CDR2 YFSETQ. Deletions cut 1 base from V and 0 bases from J, with 14 bases between. CDR3: CASSLFIGRSSGANVLTF. The DNA of the CDR3 is TGCGCCAGCAGCTTGTTCATCGGGCGATCCTCTGGGGCCAACGTCCTGACTTTC.

The chain carries TRBV6-6 and TRBJ2-5, with no clear D. This CDR3 has 14 amino acids. Germline CDR1 reads MNHNY; CDR2 reads SVGAGI (reference sequence). V was pared by 4 bases and J by 5 bases, with 14 bases between. The CDR3 is CASSFGLSAETQYF. As DNA, the CDR3 is TGTGCCAGCAGTTTTGGCCTCTCGGCGGAGACCCAGTACTTC.

A word on this clone: Distinct nucleotide sequences in the sample also encode this CDR3. This chain connects TRBV4-3 to TRBJ1-1; D unresolved. Trimming left V 1 base short and J 0 bases short, with 9 bases between. CDR1 is LGHNA and CDR2 is YSLEER in the germline V gene. CDR3 size: 15 residues. The CDR3 here is CASSQGVRLNTEAFF. CDR3 coding DNA: TGCGCCAGCAGCCAAGGAGTAAGATTGAACACTGAAGCTTTCTTT.

The chain joins TRBV18 to TRBJ2-2; unclear D gene. Trimming took off 2 bases at V and 6 bases at J, with 16 bases between the two ends. Per germline, CDR1 KGHSH and CDR2 LQKENI. CDR3 length: 16 residues. The CDR3 sequence: CASSPALSGSSGELFF. CDR3 nucleotides: TGTGCCAGCTCACCAGCCTTGTCCGGAAGCTCCGGGGAGCTGTTTTTT.

The chain couples TRBV15 to TRBJ2-1; D remains unclear. CDR3 size: 13 residues. The V end lost 0 bases, the J end lost 6 bases, and 6 bases lay between the germline ends. Germline CDR1 reads LNHNV; CDR2 reads YYDKDF (reference sequence). The CDR3 nucleotides read TGTGCCACCAGCAGAGATATAATCAATGAGCAGTTCTTC. It yields the protein CATSRDIINEQFF.

The V call is TRBV9, the J call TRBJ2-7; TRBD2 matches 8 bases. The CDR3 runs to 15 residues. Germline CDR1 reads SGDLS; CDR2 reads YYNGEE. V was pared by 0 bases and J by 4 bases, with 6 bases of the junction left unmatched. CDR3 in amino acids: CASSVAPGLGYEQYF. CDR3 bases: TGTGCCAGCAGCGTAGCCCCGGGACTAGGGTACGAGCAGTACTTC.

The chain is built from TRBV19 and TRBJ2-3, with D hard to call. The CDR3 covers 16 residues. CDR1 is LNHDA and CDR2 is SQIVND in the germline V gene (reference sequence). V gave up 11 bases and J gave up 2 bases, with 23 bases separating them. The CDR3 coding sequence is TGTGCCTCCACCTCAGGCCCGGACGCTTCCACAGATACGCAGTATTTT. It codes for CASTSGPDASTDTQYF.

To note about this clone: The same CDR3 arises from other DNA sequences in this sample as well. The chain recombines TRBV18 with TRBJ2-1; 12 bases are a match to TRBD2. Germline V gene sequence: CDR1 KGHSH, CDR2 LQKENI. This CDR3 region has 15 residues. With 4 bases clipped from V and 8 bases from J, the junction kept 6 bases outside the gene matches. The CDR3: CASSRLAGDLDEQFF. Written as DNA, the CDR3 is TGTGCCAGCTCACGACTAGCGGGAGATTTAGATGAGCAGTTCTTC. The full variable domain, its missing parts supplied by reference TRBV18 and TRBJ2-1, is NAGVMQNPRHLVRRRGQEARLRCSPMKGHSHVYWYRQLPEEGLKFMVYLQKENIIDESGMPKERFSAEFPKEGPSILRIQQVVRGDSAAYFCASSRLAGDLDEQFFGPGTRLTVL.

The V gene is TRBV28, the J gene TRBJ2-7; D possibly corresponds to TRBD2 (6 bases). The CDR3 sequence is 19 residues long. The V gene lost 1 base and the J gene lost 7 bases, with 29 bases spanning the gap. Germline V lookup: CDR1 MDHEN, CDR2 SYDVKM. CDR3 amino acids: CASSLYSLRLASVPKEQYF. As DNA, the CDR3 is TGTGCCAGCAGTTTATATTCGCTACGGTTGGCTAGCGTTCCGAAGGAGCAGTACTTC.

As concerns this clone: The sample holds other DNA sequences that translate to the same CDR3. The J gene is TRBJ2-7, the V gene TRBV2, with TRBD1 identical over 7 bases. The CDR3 runs 14 residues. CDR1 is SNHLY, CDR2 FYNNEI, per germline. V gave up 5 bases and J gave up 0 bases; unmatched junction bases: 4. The CDR3: CASSKDRSSYEQYF. The CDR3 region has the DNA TGTGCCAGCAGTAAGGACAGGAGCTCCTACGAGCAGTACTTC.

This clone showed up just once. This chain uses TRBV5-1 with TRBJ2-7; D ambiguous. Per germline, CDR1 SGHRS and CDR2 YFSETQ. CDR3 length: 10 amino acids. The V end lost 6 bases, the J end lost 2 bases, and 3 bases lay between the germline ends. This CDR3 is CASTTYEQYF. The CDR3 DNA reads as TGCGCCAGCACAACCTACGAGCAGTACTTC.

The gene calls are TRBV5-5 and TRBJ2-5; 14 bases fit TRBD2. The CDR3 has 17 amino acids. The V gene end was trimmed by 0 bases and the J gene end by 2 bases; junction bases not matched to a gene: 3. Germline loops: CDR1 SGHKS, CDR2 YYEKEE (reference sequence). CDR3 protein: CASSLVGTSGRQETQYF. In nucleotides, the CDR3 is TGTGCCAGCAGCTTGGTCGGGACTAGCGGGAGACAAGAGACCCAGTACTTC.

The CDR3 DNA is TGTGCCAGCAGCAGAACAGGAACAGAGACCCAGTACTTC. This codes for CASSRTGTETQYF. The rearrangement joins TRBV7-2 to TRBJ2-5, with a weak D call TRBD1 (5 bases). The CDR3 is 13 residues long. V was trimmed by 5 bases and J by 4 bases, leaving 11 bases between them. Germline V lookup: CDR1 SGHTA, CDR2 FQGNSA.